Shown below are 24 T cell receptor beta chains from a single sample sequenced in a study of regulatory T cells in long-lasting Graves disease. Time point denoted: persistent/refractory GD, antithyroid drugs over 5 years with positive TRAb. Scientists built the TCR library using RNA that was extracted from PBMCs. To make TCR beta libraries, researchers used iRepertoire HTBI primers and Arm-PCR of CDR3 regions. TCRdb fed the multiplex PCR reads into MiXCR, producing one record per CDR3 protein. The sample lists around 400,000 distinct CDR3 sequences, approximately 25% occurring once. Sequencing used peripheral blood mononuclear cells (PBMCs), obtained when the disease was refractory, from a patient treated with antithyroid drugs. All receptors come from a woman between 35 and 50 years old with Graves disease.

This clonotype occurred many times. The chain combines TRBV15 with TRBJ2-2; D unresolved. The CDR3 contains 13 residues. The V end was cut by 1 base, the J end by 4 bases, with 4 bases between. Germline-derived CDR1 and CDR2 are LNHNV and YYDKDF (reference sequence). This CDR3 reads CATSRGITGELFF. The DNA of the CDR3 is TGTGCCACCAGCAGAGGCATCACCGGGGAGCTGTTTTTT.

The CDR3, as DNA: TGTGCCATCAGTGATGGGGAAAACACCATATATTTT. It yields the protein CAISDGENTIYF. The rearrangement uses TRBV10-3 and TRBJ1-3; D is undetermined. The CDR3 consists of 12 residues. From germline, CDR1 is ENHRY and CDR2 SYGVKD. Between the trimmed V and J ends, which lost 3 bases and 6 bases, there was a span of 6 bases.

This clonotype was observed a handful of times. This chain connects TRBV5-1 to TRBJ2-2, with D uncertain. The CDR3 is 14 amino acids. From germline, CDR1 is SGHRS and CDR2 YFSETQ. The V and J ends lost 7 bases and 2 bases respectively, with 12 bases between them. CDR3 loop: CASEGRGNTGELFF. The CDR3 coding sequence is TGCGCCAGCGAAGGTCGCGGAAACACCGGGGAGCTGTTTTTT.

The J gene is TRBJ2-7, the V gene TRBV4-2; perhaps TRBD2 as D (6 bases). The CDR3 covers 20 residues. Trimming cost V 3 bases and J 2 bases, with 29 bases left between them. Germline CDR1 and CDR2: LGHNA and YNFKEQ. This chain's CDR3 is CASSHQPFLGPGGTPYEQYF. CDR3 sequence (DNA): TGTGCCAGCAGCCATCAACCTTTTTTGGGCCCCGGCGGGACCCCCTACGAGCAGTACTTC.

This clonotype was seen many times. One end of the junction varies from germline; a read error may be responsible. The V and J genes are TRBV12-3 or TRBV12-4 and TRBJ2-7, with TRBD2 identical over 7 bases. The CDR3 length is 13 residues. The CDR3 loop is CASSLGLAYEQYF. The CDR3 nucleotides are TGTGCCAGCAGCTTAGGACTAGCCTACGAGCAGTACTTC.

The V and J genes are TRBV7-9 and TRBJ1-1, with a possible D match to TRBD1 (6 bases). CDR3 length: 17 amino acids. CDR1 SEHNR and CDR2 FQNEAQ come from the germline V gene (reference sequence). The V gene lost 5 bases and the J gene lost 0 bases, with 19 bases spanning the gap. CDR3 in DNA: TGTGCCAGCAGCCCGCCGGGGGTTGGACAGCTGAACACTGAAGCTTTCTTT. Residues: CASSPPGVGQLNTEAFF.

This chain connects TRBV24-1 to TRBJ1-1, with D possibly matching TRBD1 (6 bases). The CDR3 contains 16 residues. Germline V gene data show CDR1 as KGHDR and CDR2 as SFDVKD. V was clipped by 5 bases and J by 4 bases, with 19 bases between them. CDR3 nucleotides: TGTGCCACCAGTGCAGGGGCAGGAGGGTTGCGCACTGAAGCTTTCTTT. Its protein product is CATSAGAGGLRTEAFF.

The chain joins TRBV6-2 or TRBV6-3 to TRBJ2-5, with 11 bases lining up with TRBD2. V shed 0 bases and J 6 bases; nucleotides not matched to a gene: 0. The CDR3 runs to 14 residues. Germline-derived CDR1 and CDR2 are MNHEY and SVGEGT. In DNA form, the CDR3 reads TGTGCCAGCAGTTACTCGACTAGCGGGAAGACCCAGTACTTC. As protein: CASSYSTSGKTQYF.

This clonotype was recorded many times. The J gene is TRBJ2-7, the V gene TRBV5-1; possibly TRBD1 or TRBD2 for D (7 bases each). Between the trimmed V and J ends, which lost 2 bases and 2 bases, there was a span of 14 bases. This CDR3 region has 15 residues. The germline V gene has CDR1 SGHRS and CDR2 YFSETQ. The DNA for the CDR3 is TGCGCCAGCAGCTTAAACAGGGGAGGGACCTACGAGCAGTACTTC. This gives the protein CASSLNRGGTYEQYF.

This clonotype showed up many times. This chain connects TRBV10-3 to TRBJ2-2; 10 bases match TRBD1. This CDR3 contains 16 residues. Germline V CDR1 and CDR2: ENHRY, SYGVKD. Germline trimming cut 2 bases from V and 5 bases from J; bases unmatched to any gene: 5. The CDR3 here is CAISEAGQGRTGELFF. DNA for the CDR3: TGTGCCATCAGTGAGGCGGGACAGGGGAGAACCGGGGAGCTGTTTTTT.

This clonotype has a count of ten or more. This chain joins TRBV28 and TRBJ2-7; 9 positions match TRBD1. Unmatched junction bases numbered 11, after V lost 5 bases and J lost 12 bases. Germline CDR1 MDHEN, CDR2 SYDVKM. There are 13 residues in the CDR3. The CDR3 nucleotides are TGTGCCAGCAGTCCCGGGACAGGGCATTTGAGGTACTTC. Translation gives CASSPGTGHLRYF.

This clonotype was seen repeatedly, ten times or more. The rearrangement links TRBV20-1 to TRBJ2-7; TRBD1 matches at 8 bases. In germline, CDR1 is DFQATT, CDR2 SNEGSKA (reference sequence). V was pared by 2 bases and J by 5 bases, with 8 bases of the junction left unmatched. The CDR3 extends over 14 amino acids. CDR3 sequence (DNA): TGCAGTGCTAGAAAGGACAGGGTGAGTGACGAGCAGTACTTC. Encoded protein: CSARKDRVSDEQYF.

This chain connects TRBV3-1 to TRBJ1-1, with TRBD1 matching over 7 bases. With 5 bases clipped from V and 1 base from J, the junction kept 7 bases outside the gene matches. CDR3 length equals 15 residues. Germline V gives CDR1 LGHDT, CDR2 YNNKEL (reference sequence). The CDR3 DNA reads as TGTGCCAGCAGCTTCACCGGACAGGCGAACACTGAAGCTTTCTTT. It encodes CASSFTGQANTEAFF.

CDR3 sequence (DNA): TGTGCCAGCAGTGAATACCTAAGGACAGGGTTGAACACCGGGGAGCTGTTTTTT. It encodes CASSEYLRTGLNTGELFF. The chain uses TRBV25-1 and TRBJ2-2; 8 positions agree with TRBD1. Germline lookup yields CDR1 MGHDK and CDR2 SYGVNS. V lost 0 bases to trimming and J lost 1 base; unmatched junction nucleotides: 7. The length of the CDR3 is 18 residues.

The chain joins TRBV7-9 to TRBJ2-7; a weak D match, TRBD1 (6 bases). There are 12 residues in the CDR3. Germline V gene lookup returns CDR1 SEHNR and CDR2 FQNEAQ (reference sequence). Trimming took 8 bases from V and 4 from J, leaving 12 bases between them. The CDR3 sequence is CASEDQGYEQYF. CDR3 sequence (DNA): TGTGCCAGCGAAGATCAGGGGTACGAGCAGTACTTC.

The chain couples TRBV7-2 to TRBJ2-1, with TRBD1 matching over 9 bases. The CDR3 loop spans 13 amino acids. The V and J ends lost 5 bases and 16 bases, in that order; junction bases with no gene match: 12. Per the germline V gene, CDR1 is SGHTA and CDR2 is FQGNSA. Here the CDR3 reads CASSTPGQGRRFF. As DNA, the CDR3 is TGTGCCAGCAGCACCCCAGGACAGGGGAGACGCTTCTTC.

The chain combines TRBV7-9 with TRBJ2-7; tentatively, D is TRBD2 (5 bases). Germline V gene sequence: CDR1 SEHNR, CDR2 FQNEAQ (reference sequence). The germline V and J ends were trimmed by 6 bases and 2 bases, with 11 bases remaining between them. The CDR3 is 13 amino acids. The CDR3 DNA reads as TGTGCCAGCAGATTTGACGGGACCTACGAGCAGTACTTC. Residues: CASRFDGTYEQYF.

For this clonotype: This may come from a read error, since a much larger clone is one base off. This chain uses TRBV11-2 with TRBJ2-7; D is undetermined. The CDR3 has 14 amino acids. V was clipped by 4 bases and J by 2 bases, with 12 bases between them. Germline CDR1 reads SGHAT; CDR2 reads FQNNGV. Written as DNA, the CDR3 is TGTGCCAGCAGCTACGACTCCAGCCCCTACGAGCAGTACTTC. This sequence encodes CASSYDSSPYEQYF.

In this sample, this clonotype turned up many times. This chain joins TRBV28 and TRBJ1-1; possibly TRBD1 for D (6 bases). This CDR3 is 13 amino acids long. Germline values: CDR1 MDHEN, CDR2 SYDVKM. V lost 4 bases, J lost 7 bases, and 13 bases lay in between. The CDR3 DNA follows: TGTGCCAGCAGTTCCCGTAGACAGGTTGAAGCTTTCTTT. Its protein product is CASSSRRQVEAFF.

There are a few counts of this clonotype. The CDR3 bases are TGTGCCAGCAGTGACCCGCGACAGGACCTTACGGATACGCAGTATTTT. Translated, it gives CASSDPRQDLTDTQYF. The gene calls are TRBV2 and TRBJ2-3; possible D gene TRBD1, 6 bases. V was cut by 3 bases and J by 6 bases, with 19 bases left in between. Germline values: CDR1 SNHLY, CDR2 FYNNEI. The CDR3 covers 16 residues.

This clonotype turned up a few times. The gene calls are TRBV20-1 and TRBJ2-3; 7 positions match TRBD1. This CDR3 comprises 14 residues. The V and J ends lost 8 bases and 3 bases, in that order; junction bases with no gene match: 11. From germline, CDR1 is DFQATT and CDR2 SNEGSKA (reference sequence). The CDR3 sequence: CSPELPGGTDTQYF. Here the CDR3 DNA reads TGCAGTCCCGAGTTGCCAGGGGGAACAGATACGCAGTATTTT.

In this sample, this clonotype turned up many times. Here the CDR3 DNA reads TGTGCCAGCAGCCCGTTGAAAGGGGCTAGCAAAAACATTCAGTACTTC. It yields the protein CASSPLKGASKNIQYF. This sequence joins TRBV11-2 and TRBJ2-4; tentatively, D is TRBD1 (5 bases). From germline, CDR1 is SGHAT and CDR2 FQNNGV. The germline V and J ends were trimmed by 5 bases and 3 bases, with 17 bases remaining between them. The length of the CDR3 is 16 residues.

This clonotype was detected only a few times. The chain combines TRBV30 with TRBJ1-2; 11 bases map to TRBD1. Trimming at V came to 1 base and at J to 8 bases, leaving 6 bases not matched to a gene. The V gene's germline CDR1 is GTSNPN and CDR2 SVGIG (reference sequence). The CDR3 runs 14 residues. The CDR3 is CAWSADRGQRGYTF. DNA for the CDR3: TGTGCCTGGAGTGCGGACAGGGGGCAGAGGGGCTACACCTTC.

The chain employs TRBV6-1 and TRBJ2-2; TRBD1 or TRBD2 may be the D gene (5 bases each). CDR3 length: 13 amino acids. The germline V gene has CDR1 MNHNS and CDR2 SASEGT. Trimming cost V 6 bases and J 5 bases, with 10 bases left between them. CDR3 protein: CASRGEGTGELFF. CDR3 sequence (DNA): TGTGCCAGCAGGGGAGAGGGGACCGGGGAGCTGTTTTTT.